The 29 T cell receptor beta chains given below trace back to one sample, sequenced in a study of human T cells and chemical hapten exposure. MiXCR, applied by TCRdb to the RACE reads, yields one record per CDR3 protein. This sample yields a few hundred thousand distinct CDR3 sequences, of which around 5.5% are seen a single time; less than 9% belongs to the top ten. Time point denoted: pre-sensitization, week 0. Treatment: therapeutic diphenylcyclopropenone sensitization with weekly scalp DPC. The source was whole blood, collected in connection with sensitization to the hapten diphenylcyclopropenone (DPC). The receptors derive from a woman in her late teens or twenties with alopecia areata. Some clones in this sample may be carry-over from other donors' samples.

This clonotype was seen many times. The chain recombines TRBV28 with TRBJ2-3, with 11 nucleotides matching TRBD2. This CDR3 spans 16 amino acids. Unmatched junction bases numbered 4, after V lost 4 bases and J lost 1 base. Germline V gene data show CDR1 as MDHEN and CDR2 as SYDVKM. CDR3 DNA sequence: TGTGCCAGCAGTTCCCAGACTAGCGGGGGCACAGATACGCAGTATTTT. Residues: CASSSQTSGGTDTQYF.

This rearrangement joins TRBV7-9 to TRBJ2-5; D tentatively reads TRBD1 or TRBD2 (6 bases each). The CDR3 runs to 14 residues. CDR1 is SEHNR and CDR2 is FQNEAQ in the germline V gene (reference sequence). V lost 5 bases and J lost 2, with 12 bases in between. The CDR3 coding sequence is TGTGCCAGCAGCCCCGGGGGCCGGCAAGAGACCCAGTACTTC. This sequence encodes CASSPGGRQETQYF.

This clonotype occurred many times. The J gene is TRBJ2-7, the V gene TRBV28; perhaps TRBD2 as D (6 bases). CDR1 is MDHEN and CDR2 is SYDVKM in the germline V gene. The V and J ends lost 2 bases and 4 bases respectively, with 15 bases between them. The CDR3 runs 15 residues. The CDR3 protein is CASSLRESREYEQYF. CDR3 DNA: TGTGCCAGCAGTTTACGGGAGAGTCGGGAATACGAGCAGTACTTC.

This clonotype was seen a handful of times. The chain recombines TRBV6-2 or TRBV6-3 with TRBJ2-1; unclear D gene. This CDR3 is built from 13 residues. Germline CDR1 is MNHEY and CDR2 is SVGEGT. Trimming took 5 bases from V and 8 from J, leaving 13 bases between them. The CDR3 region is CASSTDLGDEQFF. The CDR3 nucleotides read TGTGCCAGCAGTACAGACTTGGGTGATGAGCAGTTCTTC.

This clonotype was picked up many times. The chain's CDR3 is CASSAGGVVSGNTIYF. CDR3 nucleotide sequence: TGCGCCAGCAGCGCCGGAGGGGTGGTCTCTGGAAACACCATATATTTT. The rearrangement links TRBV5-1 to TRBJ1-3, with D perhaps matching TRBD1 (5 bases). Trimming removed 4 bases at V and 0 bases at J, with 14 bases between. The CDR3 has 16 residues. The V gene's germline CDR1 is SGHRS and CDR2 YFSETQ.

The sample holds many counts of this clonotype. The V call is TRBV6-1, the J call TRBJ1-1; a possible D gene is TRBD1 (5 bases). Germline CDR1 MNHNS, CDR2 SASEGT. CDR3 length: 13 residues. V was clipped by 4 bases and J by 4 bases, with 10 bases between them. CDR3 in amino acids: CASSVEGPTEAFF. The CDR3 nucleotides read TGTGCCAGCAGTGTGGAGGGGCCCACTGAAGCTTTCTTT.

This clonotype has a count of ten or more. The chain uses TRBV6-5 and TRBJ1-1, with TRBD1 as a possible D gene (5 bases). Germline CDR1 MNHEY, CDR2 SVGAGI. CDR3 size: 16 residues. V was cut by 2 bases and J by 0 bases, with 13 bases left in between. In DNA, the CDR3 is TGTGCCAGCAGTTACGGGGCAGATGATATGAACACTGAAGCTTTCTTT. Translating it yields CASSYGADDMNTEAFF.

This chain connects TRBV6-2 or TRBV6-3 to TRBJ2-1; D call uncertain. Germline V lookup: CDR1 MNHEY, CDR2 SVGEGT. V was pared by 10 bases and J by 4 bases, with 14 bases between. The CDR3 length is 13 residues. The CDR3 region has the DNA TGTGCCACCGGGCCCATGCTTTACAATGAGCAGTTCTTC. Translation gives CATGPMLYNEQFF.

This clonotype has ten or more counts. This sequence joins TRBV20-1 and TRBJ1-5; no definite D call. The CDR3 covers 15 residues. With 0 bases removed from V and 0 bases from J, the gap between germline ends came to 9 bases. Germline-derived CDR1 and CDR2 are DFQATT and SNEGSKA (reference sequence). CDR3 in DNA: TGCAGTGCTAGAGATAGCGGTTATAGCAATCAGCCCCAGCATTTT. This translates into CSARDSGYSNQPQHF.

This clonotype has more than one count but fewer than ten. The chain has TRBV7-9 and TRBJ2-7; no reliable D call. The CDR3 has 17 residues. V was clipped by 3 bases and J by 0 bases, with 18 bases between them. The V gene's germline CDR1 is SEHNR and CDR2 FQNEAQ (reference sequence). In DNA, the CDR3 is TGTGCCAGCAGCTTTTTCCCAGGCTACCACCACTCCTACGAGCAGTACTTC. Translated, it gives CASSFFPGYHHSYEQYF.

There are many counts of this clonotype. V is TRBV29-1 and J is TRBJ2-1; D is unclear. Trimming left V 6 bases short and J 15 bases short, with 18 bases between. This CDR3 has 11 residues. Looked up from germline, CDR1 is SQVTM and CDR2 is ANQGSEA. The CDR3 sequence: CSVRSEVSWFF. CDR3 nucleotides: TGCAGCGTGCGGTCAGAGGTGAGCTGGTTCTTC.

The chain carries TRBV5-6 and TRBJ2-3; TRBD1 is a possible D gene (6 bases). Trimming left V 2 bases short and J 5 bases short, with 12 bases between. Germline values: CDR1 SGHDT, CDR2 YYEEEE. The CDR3 extends over 14 amino acids. CDR3 region: CASSFYRAGDTQYF. The CDR3 coding sequence is TGTGCCAGCAGCTTTTACAGGGCGGGAGATACGCAGTATTTT. Looking up the rest from reference TRBV5-6 and TRBJ2-3 gives the full variable domain: DAGVTQSPTHLIKTRGQQVTLRCSPKSGHDTVSWYQQALGQGPQFIFQYYEEEERQRGNFPDRFSGHQFPNYSSELNVNALLLGDSALYLCASSFYRAGDTQYFGPGTRLTVL.

This clonotype appeared a few times. V is TRBV25-1 and J is TRBJ2-5, with 7 bases lining up with TRBD2. The CDR3 consists of 15 residues. Per the germline V gene, CDR1 is MGHDK and CDR2 is SYGVNS. Unmatched junction bases numbered 10, after V lost 6 bases and J lost 3 bases. The CDR3 sequence: CASRGDLGREETQYF. The DNA of the CDR3 is TGTGCCAGCAGGGGGGATCTAGGGAGGGAAGAGACCCAGTACTTC.

The chain has TRBV20-1 and TRBJ2-1, with D maybe TRBD2 (5 bases). The germline V gene has CDR1 DFQATT and CDR2 SNEGSKA (reference sequence). This CDR3 has 12 amino acids. V was pared by 2 bases and J by 8 bases, with 10 bases between. CDR3 sequence: CSARRAGDEQFF. CDR3 nucleotides: TGCAGTGCTAGACGGGCGGGCGATGAGCAGTTCTTC.

This clonotype was counted only a few times. The genes are TRBV7-9 and TRBJ1-2, with D uncertain. V was pared by 4 bases and J by 2 bases, with 17 bases between. The germline V gene has CDR1 SEHNR and CDR2 FQNEAQ (reference sequence). This CDR3 region has 16 residues. The chain's CDR3 is CASSSTTAGENYGYTF. Written as DNA, the CDR3 is TGTGCCAGCAGCTCCACTACGGCAGGAGAGAACTATGGCTACACCTTC.

This chain links TRBV3-1 with TRBJ2-4, with D unclear. CDR3 length: 12 residues. Germline CDR1 and CDR2: LGHDT and YNNKEL (reference sequence). V lost 0 bases and J lost 6, with 3 bases in between. The CDR3 region is CASSQDLNIQYF. The CDR3 DNA sequence: TGTGCCAGCAGCCAAGATCTAAACATTCAGTACTTC.

In its sample, this clonotype was seen many times. The CDR3 here is CSARISGRHEQYF. The DNA of the CDR3 is TGCAGTGCTAGGATTTCGGGGCGCCACGAGCAGTACTTC. V and J are TRBV20-1 and TRBJ2-7; tentatively, D is TRBD1 or TRBD2 (5 bases each). This CDR3 has 13 amino acids. Trimming took 3 bases from V and 5 from J, leaving 14 bases between them. Germline V lookup: CDR1 DFQATT, CDR2 SNEGSKA (reference sequence).

This rearrangement joins TRBV7-6 to TRBJ2-5; D remains ambiguous. Germline lookup yields CDR1 SGHVS and CDR2 FNYEAQ. This CDR3 comprises 16 residues. The V gene lost 7 bases and the J gene lost 5 bases, with 23 bases spanning the gap. The chain's CDR3 is CASTYPVSGVIETQYF. The CDR3 DNA sequence: TGTGCCAGCACCTACCCCGTTTCTGGAGTAATTGAGACCCAGTACTTC.

This chain joins TRBV18 and TRBJ1-2; D gene ambiguous. V was trimmed by 3 bases and J by 4 bases, leaving 12 bases between them. This CDR3 contains 14 residues. Germline CDR1 reads KGHSH; CDR2 reads LQKENI. CDR3 sequence reads: CASSPGSGPYGYTF. CDR3 bases: TGTGCCAGCTCACCGGGGTCAGGTCCCTATGGCTACACCTTC.

This clonotype has a count of ten or more. The chain recombines TRBV7-2 with TRBJ1-6; tentative D call: TRBD1 (5 bases). The germline CDR1 and CDR2 sequences are SGHTA and FQGNSA. Trimming left V 6 bases short and J 5 bases short, with 11 bases between. The CDR3 has 14 residues. The CDR3 region is CASRVDSHNSPLHF. In DNA form, the CDR3 reads TGTGCCAGCAGGGTTGACAGTCATAATTCACCCCTCCACTTT. The entire variable domain, with the rest obtained from reference TRBV7-2 and TRBJ1-6, is as follows: GAGVSQSPSNKVTEKGKDVELRCDPISGHTALYWYRQSLGQGLEFLIYFQGNSAPDKSGLPSDRFSAERTGGSVSTLTIQRTQQEDSAVYLCASRVDSHNSPLHFGNGTRLTVT.

The table lists this clonotype with a count of one. This CDR3 fails to terminate in the conserved phenylalanine or tryptophan, so it likely reflects a read error. V is TRBV5-5 and J is TRBJ1-1, with D hard to call. The CDR3 is made up of 15 amino acids. Germline V CDR1 and CDR2: SGHKS, YYEKEE (reference sequence). The germline V and J ends were trimmed by 6 bases and 3 bases, with 18 bases remaining between them. CDR3 sequence reads: CASTPRIVLDTEAFL. The CDR3 DNA is TGTGCCAGCACCCCCCGGATCGTTTTGGACACTGAAGCTTTCCTT.

This clonotype was seen more than once but under ten times. This chain uses TRBV28 with TRBJ2-3; D assignment may be TRBD1 or TRBD2 (7 bases each). Per germline, CDR1 MDHEN and CDR2 SYDVKM. Trimming pared 4 bases from V and 3 bases from J, leaving 20 bases between. The CDR3 is 17 amino acids. CDR3 region: CASSSRGGTGLTDTQYF. DNA of the CDR3: TGTGCCAGCAGTTCCAGGGGGGGGACGGGATTAACAGATACGCAGTATTTT.

The chain joins TRBV10-3 to TRBJ2-2; no clear D. Germline V gene lookup returns CDR1 ENHRY and CDR2 SYGVKD. The CDR3 totals 10 residues. V gave up 7 bases and J gave up 7 bases, with 4 bases separating them. The chain's CDR3 is CAIKGGELFF. CDR3 DNA: TGTGCCATCAAAGGCGGGGAGCTGTTTTTT.

The chain employs TRBV28 and TRBJ2-3; possibly TRBD1 for D (6 bases). Germline V gene data show CDR1 as MDHEN and CDR2 as SYDVKM. The CDR3 is 15 amino acids. V lost 6 bases and J lost 3, with 16 bases in between. The CDR3: CASSRRQGWTDTQYF. The CDR3 DNA sequence: TGTGCCAGCAGCCGTCGGCAGGGGTGGACAGATACGCAGTATTTT.

This clonotype showed up many times. V usage is TRBV3-1 and J usage is TRBJ2-3, with 9 bases identical to TRBD1. V dropped 0 bases and J dropped 4; count of bases not matched to a gene: 2. CDR3 length: 15 amino acids. Germline V gives CDR1 LGHDT, CDR2 YNNKEL (reference sequence). The DNA for the CDR3 is TGTGCCAGCAGCCAAGAAACAGGGGGCGCAGATACGCAGTATTTT. Its protein product is CASSQETGGADTQYF.

Many counts were recorded for this clonotype. This chain links TRBV29-1 with TRBJ2-2; possible D gene TRBD1, 5 bases. This CDR3 has 12 amino acids. Germline values: CDR1 SQVTM, CDR2 ANQGSEA. V was trimmed by 3 bases and J by 8 bases, leaving 10 bases between them. The CDR3 nucleotides are TGCAGCGTTGACAGGGCGAGGGGGGAGCTGTTTTTT. This encodes CSVDRARGELFF.

The sample holds a few counts of this clonotype. The chain is built from TRBV29-1 and TRBJ2-7, with 11 bases that match TRBD2. The germline gives CDR1 SQVTM, CDR2 ANQGSEA. The trim removed 7 bases at V and 4 bases at J, leaving 6 bases unmatched. The CDR3 runs to 13 residues. CDR3: CSADSGGEYEQYF. DNA for the CDR3: TGCAGCGCCGATAGCGGGGGGGAATACGAGCAGTACTTC.

This clonotype was counted at least ten times. V gene TRBV7-9 combines with J gene TRBJ2-2; D is unclear. V lost 5 bases to trimming and J lost 0 bases, with 7 bases between them. This CDR3 spans 14 amino acids. CDR1 and CDR2 (germline): SEHNR, FQNEAQ (reference sequence). DNA of the CDR3: TGTGCCAGCAGCGCGCAAGCGAACACCGGGGAGCTGTTTTTT. It codes for CASSAQANTGELFF.

This chain connects TRBV6-5 to TRBJ1-2, with D possibly matching TRBD1 (5 bases). V was trimmed by 7 bases and J by 12 bases, leaving 24 bases between them. Germline V gene data show CDR1 as MNHEY and CDR2 as SVGAGI. The CDR3 contains 14 residues. CDR3 sequence reads: CASKQGLDGAPHTF. CDR3 nucleotide sequence: TGTGCCAGCAAGCAGGGCCTGGACGGAGCCCCCCACACCTTC.